This T cell receptor beta chain was retrieved from a study of OX40 agonist ivuxolimab in advanced cancers. Study-level background: Partial responses were achieved by three patients, of whom one had hepatocellular carcinoma and two had cutaneous melanoma.

Autoimmune disease history or systemic immunosuppression disqualified patients. TCRdb keeps only in-frame clones here, not all; method: immunoSEQ multiplex PCR. The data show fewer than 100,000 clones, roughly 80% seen once. V was cut by 1 base and J by 5 bases, with 15 bases left in between. The CDR3 covers 15 residues. From germline, CDR1 is SGHRS and CDR2 YFSETQ. General observations from the study: Part of the nonresponder group also had normalized T-cell clonal expansion that was low. The authors did not determine the antigen specificity of the expanded peripheral T cells.

In regard to this clone: Its antigen is unidentified.

This sample comprised CD4+ or CD8+ T cells sorted from blood, obtained in a trial of the OX40 agonist ivuxolimab. The receptor was isolated from an adult with an advanced solid tumor such as melanoma, head and neck, liver or kidney cancer. The chain has TRBV5-1 and TRBJ2-5, with a weak D call TRBD2 (6 bases). CDR3 sequence: CASSLSASVDETQYF. The CDR3 DNA reads as TGCGCCAGCAGCTTGTCCGCTAGCGTTGACGAGACCCAGTACTTC.